This T cell receptor beta chain was identified during a study of CD8+CD57+ T cells in acquired aplastic anemia. Overall study: Quantities of DNA derived from sorted CD4+ and CD8+ cells averaged 3.2 ug.

Regarding this clonotype: Its antigen is currently unknown.

General study findings and limits: Significance was not reached for CD8+ Simpson's diversity between patients and controls. Comparison of patients with controls identified around 31 shared CD8+ CDR3 sequences.

The V and J ends lost 5 bases and 1 base respectively, with 14 bases between them. Germline V gene lookup returns CDR1 SEHNR and CDR2 FQNEAQ (reference sequence). This CDR3 is 16 amino acids long. Genomic DNA constituted the template upon which TCR beta VDJ and CDR3 profiling was performed. A single record per CDR3 protein comes from TCRdb applying MiXCR to the reads. In the table there are about 270,000 distinct CDR3 sequences, roughly 50% of which are singletons. Sequencing was performed on sorted CD4+, CD8+, or CD8+CD57+ T cells (not recorded which) from PBMCs. This clonotype originated in a human donor with severe aplastic anemia or a healthy control (not recorded which). The chain is built from TRBV7-9 and TRBJ2-2; D not resolved. The CDR3 coding sequence is TGTGCCAGCAGCCGGGCGGCGGCCCTGAACACCGGGGAGCTGTTTTTT. Translated: CASSRAAALNTGELFF.